This entry lists 29 T cell receptor beta chains sequenced from one sample in a study of blood T cells in healthy people across ages. The second PCR ran about 7 to 12 cycles with a sample-barcoded 5' primer and J-beta primers. Using its own MiXCR run on the 5' RACE reads, TCRdb lists one record per CDR3 protein. The sample includes around 1,000,000 distinct CDR3 sequences, 35% to 40% of them seen just once. Sequencing was carried out using blood. These receptors were taken from a man aged 18 to 29 in good health.

A note on this clonotype: A read error may account for a junction end that differs from germline. The chain is built from TRBV30 and TRBJ1-2; D might be TRBD1 (5 bases). CDR1 GTSNPN and CDR2 SVGIG come from the germline V gene (reference sequence). The CDR3 extends over 13 amino acids. The CDR3 sequence: CAGAGSVNHGYTF. DNA for the CDR3: TGTGCCGGGGCTGGGTCTGTTAACCATGGCTACACCTTC.

This clonotype came up a few times. The V call is TRBV5-1, the J call TRBJ2-3, with TRBD2 matching 13 bases. Germline assignment: CDR1 SGHRS and CDR2 YFSETQ. This CDR3 contains 17 residues. Germline trimming cut 4 bases from V and 2 bases from J; bases unmatched to any gene: 7. The CDR3 protein is CASSPWTSGGPTDTQYF. CDR3 in DNA: TGCGCCAGCAGCCCATGGACTAGCGGGGGCCCCACAGATACGCAGTATTTT. Complete variable domain (other parts from reference TRBV5-1 and TRBJ2-3): KAGVTQTPRYLIKTRGQQVTLSCSPISGHRSVSWYQQTPGQGLQFLFEYFSETQRNKGNFPGRFSGRQFSNSRSEMNVSTLELGDSALYLCASSPWTSGGPTDTQYFGPGTRLTVL.

This clonotype has only one observation. This chain connects TRBV6-2 or TRBV6-3 to TRBJ1-6; 8 nucleotides agree with TRBD1. The germline V gene has CDR1 MNHEY and CDR2 SVGEGT. V gave up 2 bases and J gave up 14 bases; unmatched junction bases: 5. The CDR3 sequence is 13 residues long. The CDR3 region has the DNA TGTGCCAGCAGTTACCAAGGACAGGGAGCCCTCCACTTT. Translated, it gives CASSYQGQGALHF.

This clonotype was picked up a small number of times. The chain combines TRBV20-1 with TRBJ2-5; tentatively, D is TRBD1 or TRBD2 (5 bases each). Germline V gene data show CDR1 as DFQATT and CDR2 as SNEGSKA (reference sequence). The V end was cut by 0 bases, the J end by 4 bases, with 9 bases between. The CDR3 totals 13 residues. The CDR3 bases are TGCAGTGCTAGAGATACGGGGCTAGAGACCCAGTACTTC. Protein sequence: CSARDTGLETQYF.

This clonotype was detected only a few times. This rearrangement joins TRBV6-1 to TRBJ2-3, with D possibly being TRBD2 (6 bases). CDR3 length: 20 residues. The V gene's germline CDR1 is MNHNS and CDR2 SASEGT. The V end lost 5 bases, the J end lost 0 bases, and 27 bases lay between the germline ends. The CDR3 loop reads CASSTKTGRGAAPSTDTQYF. As DNA, the CDR3 is TGTGCCAGCAGTACAAAGACGGGACGCGGGGCGGCACCTAGCACAGATACGCAGTATTTT.

This clonotype was seen more than once but under ten times. J is TRBJ2-5 and V is TRBV20-1, with 8 bases that match TRBD2. Germline CDR1 reads DFQATT; CDR2 reads SNEGSKA (reference sequence). The CDR3 totals 14 residues. V lost 3 bases and J lost 5; bases outside the gene matches: 8. In DNA, the CDR3 is TGCAGTGCTAGGTTGGCGGGGGGTGGGGAGACCCAGTACTTC. It is translated as CSARLAGGGETQYF.

The chain couples TRBV20-1 to TRBJ1-2, with D unresolved. The CDR3 has 14 residues. Trimming took 0 bases from V and 2 from J, leaving 10 bases between them. From germline, CDR1 is DFQATT and CDR2 SNEGSKA (reference sequence). The CDR3, as DNA: TGCAGTGCTAGAGATGATGGGGTGAACTATGGCTACACCTTC. Protein sequence: CSARDDGVNYGYTF.

This clonotype was seen many times. The rearrangement links TRBV28 to TRBJ2-4; D is perhaps TRBD2 (5 bases). The CDR3 runs 11 residues. The ends were cut back, 2 bases at V and 9 bases at J, with 5 bases in the middle. The germline V gene encodes CDR1 MDHEN and CDR2 SYDVKM. The CDR3 here is CASSLRGIQYF. The CDR3 coding sequence is TGTGCCAGCAGTTTACGGGGCATTCAGTACTTC.

This chain uses TRBV7-2 with TRBJ2-4; D is perhaps TRBD2 (7 bases). The V and J ends lost 5 bases and 13 bases respectively, with 27 bases between them. Per germline, CDR1 SGHTA and CDR2 FQGNSA. This CDR3 contains 16 residues. The CDR3 is CASSLTSGGAYNEQYF. The CDR3 DNA follows: TGTGCCAGCAGCCTGACTAGTGGGGGGGCTTACAATGAGCAGTACTTC.

Comment on this clonotype: The junction and the germline gene differ at one end; a read error may be behind it. The chain couples TRBV12-3 or TRBV12-4 to TRBJ2-1; TRBD1 matches at 10 bases. This CDR3 has 14 amino acids. For the CDR3, the DNA is TGTGCCAGCAGTGCCGGGACAGGGGCCTATGATCAGTTCTTC. Translated, it gives CASSAGTGAYDQFF.

The table lists this clonotype with a few counts. The chain couples TRBV28 to TRBJ1-4; D might be TRBD1 (6 bases). The CDR3 totals 15 residues. Germline V CDR1 and CDR2: MDHEN, SYDVKM. The ends were cut back, 5 bases at V and 5 bases at J, with 15 bases in the middle. CDR3 nucleotides: TGTGCCAGCAGTGTCCCCGGGGACAACAATGAAAAACTGTTTTTT. Its protein product is CASSVPGDNNEKLFF. Filled out from reference TRBV28 and TRBJ1-4, the complete variable domain reads DVKVTQSSRYLVKRTGEKVFLECVQDMDHENMFWYRQDPGLGLRLIYFSYDVKMKEKGDIPEGYSVSREKKERFSLILESASTNQTSMYLCASSVPGDNNEKLFFGSGTQLSVL.

The rearrangement joins TRBV7-9 to TRBJ2-7; a weak D match, TRBD2 (5 bases). Per the germline V gene, CDR1 is SEHNR and CDR2 is FQNEAQ (reference sequence). The germline V and J ends were trimmed by 5 bases and 7 bases, with 18 bases remaining between them. The CDR3 totals 14 residues. In DNA, the CDR3 is TGTGCCAGCAGCACTGAGGACGGGAAACGGGAGCAGTACTTC. Its protein product is CASSTEDGKREQYF.

V gene TRBV12-3 or TRBV12-4 combines with J gene TRBJ2-7; 9 nucleotides align to TRBD1. The trim removed 6 bases at V and 3 bases at J, leaving 9 bases unmatched. The CDR3 spans 15 residues. DNA of the CDR3: TGTGCCAGCAGCCAAACTGGACAGGGGCACTACGAGCAGTACTTC. Translated, it gives CASSQTGQGHYEQYF.

This clonotype has more than one count but fewer than ten. The rearrangement uses TRBV29-1 and TRBJ2-1; 7 bases fit TRBD1. This CDR3 has 15 residues. The V gene's germline CDR1 is SQVTM and CDR2 ANQGSEA. Germline trimming cut 5 bases from V and 4 bases from J; bases unmatched to any gene: 11. CDR3 sequence reads: CSVRQGSPYYNEQFF. The CDR3 bases are TGCAGCGTTCGACAGGGTTCCCCCTATTACAATGAGCAGTTCTTC.

The chain has TRBV10-3 and TRBJ2-1, with 10 bases lining up with TRBD2. Germline trimming cut 3 bases from V and 6 bases from J; bases unmatched to any gene: 5. Germline V gene data show CDR1 as ENHRY and CDR2 as SYGVKD. The length of the CDR3 is 15 residues. The CDR3 is CAISESGGAPNEQFF. CDR3 in DNA: TGTGCCATCAGTGAAAGCGGGGGGGCCCCCAATGAGCAGTTCTTC.

This clonotype was seen more than once but under ten times. The chain links TRBV7-2 to TRBJ1-2; 7 bases map to TRBD1. CDR3 size: 15 residues. V shed 5 bases and J 8 bases; nucleotides not matched to a gene: 14. From germline, CDR1 is SGHTA and CDR2 FQGNSA. CDR3 sequence: CASSPGTVPSGGYTF. Written as DNA, the CDR3 is TGTGCCAGCAGCCCTGGGACAGTTCCTTCGGGGGGCTACACCTTC. The whole variable domain, remainder taken from reference TRBV7-2 and TRBJ1-2, is GAGVSQSPSNKVTEKGKDVELRCDPISGHTALYWYRQSLGQGLEFLIYFQGNSAPDKSGLPSDRFSAERTGGSVSTLTIQRTQQEDSAVYLCASSPGTVPSGGYTFGSGTRLTVV.

This clonotype occurred a few times. The rearrangement joins TRBV2 to TRBJ2-5; D gene unclear. V lost 7 bases and J 3 bases, leaving 9 bases between the germline ends. The CDR3 loop spans 12 amino acids. Germline V CDR1 and CDR2: SNHLY, FYNNEI. This CDR3 reads CASKGTKETQYF. The CDR3 nucleotides are TGTGCCAGCAAAGGAACTAAAGAGACCCAGTACTTC.

Worth noting for this clonotype: An end of the junction differs from the germline gene, which may be a read error. The rearrangement uses TRBV7-2 and TRBJ2-5; the match to TRBD2 covers 12 bases. In germline, CDR1 is SGHTA, CDR2 FQGNSA. The CDR3 length is 17 residues. CDR3 in amino acids: CASSLKSTSGGQVTQYF. Here the CDR3 DNA reads TGTGCCAGCAGCTTAAAGAGTACTAGCGGGGGGCAAGTGACCCAGTACTTC.

This clonotype was seen a single time. CDR3 nucleotide sequence: TGCGCCAGCAGCCAGTACAGGGGGGTCACTGAAGCTTTCTTT. This sequence encodes CASSQYRGVTEAFF. This chain joins TRBV4-3 and TRBJ1-1, with 8 bases aligning to TRBD1. This CDR3 has 14 residues. Unmatched junction bases numbered 4, after V lost 3 bases and J lost 4 bases. The germline CDR1 and CDR2 sequences are LGHNA and YSLEER.

In this sample, this clonotype turned up a few times. The V gene is TRBV28, the J gene TRBJ1-1; D not resolved. Trimming stripped 5 bases from V and 7 bases from J, with 23 bases between. Germline CDR1 reads MDHEN; CDR2 reads SYDVKM. This CDR3 is built from 16 residues. CDR3 residues: CASSHPAGRTKDEAFF. Here the CDR3 DNA reads TGTGCCAGCAGTCACCCCGCCGGAAGAACGAAGGATGAAGCTTTCTTT. Using reference TRBV28 and TRBJ1-1 for the parts outside the CDR3, the full variable domain is DVKVTQSSRYLVKRTGEKVFLECVQDMDHENMFWYRQDPGLGLRLIYFSYDVKMKEKGDIPEGYSVSREKKERFSLILESASTNQTSMYLCASSHPAGRTKDEAFFGQGTRLTVV.

This clonotype was observed a few times. The V and J genes are TRBV11-2 and TRBJ1-4; TRBD1 agrees at 7 bases. Germline trimming cut 5 bases from V and 8 bases from J; bases unmatched to any gene: 8. The CDR3 runs 14 residues. Germline CDR1 SGHAT, CDR2 FQNNGV. Here the CDR3 reads CASSQQGGREKLFF. DNA for the CDR3: TGTGCCAGCAGCCAGCAGGGGGGTCGGGAAAAACTGTTTTTT.

The rearrangement links TRBV14 to TRBJ2-7; D is possibly TRBD2 (6 bases). CDR1 and CDR2 (germline): SGHDN, FVKESK. V was pared by 4 bases and J by 9 bases, with 22 bases between. The CDR3 is 15 amino acids. The DNA for the CDR3 is TGTGCCAGCAGCCGAGGGCGGGATGCGGTTATCGCGCAGTACTTC. It translates to CASSRGRDAVIAQYF.

This clonotype was recorded a few times. The J gene is TRBJ1-2, the V gene TRBV20-1; D unclear. V was clipped by 2 bases and J by 10 bases, with 8 bases between them. There are 10 residues in the CDR3. The germline V gene encodes CDR1 DFQATT and CDR2 SNEGSKA (reference sequence). CDR3 DNA: TGCAGTGCTAGATACCTCAACTACACCTTC. It translates to CSARYLNYTF.

The gene calls are TRBV6-2 or TRBV6-3 and TRBJ1-1, with TRBD1 matching 8 bases. V shed 8 bases, J shed 10 bases, and the junction held 12 bases outside the gene matches. This CDR3 is built from 13 residues. Germline CDR1 reads MNHEY; CDR2 reads SVGEGT. The CDR3 sequence: CASGSGQGARAFF. DNA of the CDR3: TGTGCCAGCGGTTCGGGGCAGGGGGCTAGAGCTTTCTTT.

This chain uses TRBV4-1 with TRBJ2-1; 10 bases agree with TRBD2. The J call may be in error: the DNA end matches TRBJ2-7 better. This CDR3 comprises 17 residues. Germline CDR1 is MGHRA and CDR2 is YSYEKL. The CDR3 spells CASSHGSGGSSYNEQYF. CDR3 in DNA: TGCGCCAGCAGCCATGGTAGCGGGGGGTCTTCCTACAATGAGCAGTACTTC.

V gene TRBV25-1 combines with J gene TRBJ2-6, with TRBD1 as a possible D gene (6 bases). CDR1 and CDR2 from the germline V gene are MGHDK and SYGVNS. The V and J ends lost 0 bases and 4 bases respectively, with 25 bases between them. The CDR3 is 21 residues long. DNA for the CDR3: TGTGCCAGCAGTGAATATATTAGTCCGGGACAACAGGGTATAGGGGCCAACGTCCTGACTTTC. This gives the protein CASSEYISPGQQGIGANVLTF.

The CDR3 protein is CASSPRQALNTEAFF. Written as DNA, the CDR3 is TGCGCCAGCAGCCCCAGACAAGCTTTGAACACTGAAGCTTTCTTT. V is TRBV5-1 and J is TRBJ1-1; D not resolved. The germline V gene has CDR1 SGHRS and CDR2 YFSETQ. The CDR3 length is 15 residues. V lost 4 bases and J 0 bases, leaving 13 bases between the germline ends.

A word on this clonotype: Its ends do not fully match the called genes, so a read error is possible. The chain uses TRBV12-3 or TRBV12-4 and TRBJ1-5; no definite D call. CDR3 length: 11 amino acids. CDR3 in DNA: TGTGCCAGCAGTTCCACTCAGCCCCGGCATTTT. Its translation is CASSSTQPRHF.

In this sample, this clonotype turned up a few times. The V call is TRBV20-1, the J call TRBJ2-1, with 10 bases matching TRBD1. CDR1 is DFQATT, CDR2 SNEGSKA, per germline (reference sequence). The CDR3 sequence is 15 residues long. Trimming at V came to 3 bases and at J to 7 bases, leaving 9 bases not matched to a gene. The CDR3 DNA follows: TGCAGTGCTAGGGACGGGACAGGGGTACGGAATGAGCAGTTCTTC. Residues: CSARDGTGVRNEQFF.